This entry describes one TCR beta chain. The data derive from a study of blood T cell repertoires in COVID-19. As for the study in general: The United States, Italy and Spain supplied acute and convalescent COVID-19 samples.

The V end was cut by 2 bases, the J end by 0 bases, with 2 bases between. This CDR3 has 13 amino acids. The germline V gene encodes CDR1 LGHNA and CDR2 YSLEER. Study processing details: The authors estimated nucleated cell counts from reference gene primer amplification. Profiled with immunoSEQ multiplex PCR; TCRdb holds only in-frame clones, not every one. From that table come the V and J calls and clone size; the DNA was used to work out D and trimming. The table has about 160,000 clones, approximately 83% seen once. Sequencing was done on a sample of peripheral blood. V is TRBV4-3 and J is TRBJ1-5; D uncertain. This clonotype was obtained from a man in his 70s who had recovered from COVID-19. This CDR3 reads CASSQHSNQPQHF. In nucleotides, the CDR3 is TGCGCCAGCAGCCAACATAGCAATCAGCCCCAGCATTTT.